This T cell receptor beta chain was profiled in a study of blood T cell repertoires in COVID-19. About the research overall: Material from acute and convalescent COVID-19 was sourced from the United States, Italy and Spain.

Original processing methods: Cell counts per sample came from amplifying reference gene primers. TCRdb's copy holds only in-frame clones and misses some; the assay was immunoSEQ multiplex PCR. V, J and clone size are those of that table, while D and trimming were read from the DNA. The sample consists of approximately 190,000 clones, about four fifths of them appearing once. Self-reported history from a screening survey and questionnaire set each donor's cohort. V was pared by 4 bases and J by 0 bases, with 3 bases of the junction left unmatched. Germline V gene lookup returns CDR1 SNHLY and CDR2 FYNNEI. The CDR3 consists of 16 residues.

This sequence was found in a woman aged 30 to 39 who had been exposed to COVID-19. The material sequenced was PBMCs or T cells enriched from blood (not recorded which). The chain carries TRBV2 and TRBJ2-1, with TRBD2 matching 10 bases. The DNA for the CDR3 is TGTGCCAGCAGTGCCCTAGCGGGGGACTCCTACAATGAGCAGTTCTTC. Amino acids: CASSALAGDSYNEQFF.